This TCR beta chain was observed in a study of blood T cell repertoires in COVID-19. Whole-study context: The United States, Italy and Spain provided the acute and convalescent COVID-19 samples. Sources were T cells, B-cell-depleted T cells, or PBMCs; the material itself was cDNA or gDNA.

Those enrolled in Seattle joined during active infection and were followed longitudinally afterward. The V end was cut by 0 bases, the J end by 5 bases, with 11 bases between. Germline CDR1 is SGHRS and CDR2 is YFSETQ. This CDR3 spans 14 amino acids. Authors' methods: By means of reference gene primer amplification, nucleated cell counts were estimated. Here immunoSEQ multiplex PCR was the method, and the copy in TCRdb shows in-frame clones only, minus some. The V and J calls and clone size were taken over from that table, and D and trimming were inferred from the DNA. Of roughly 220,000 clones in the sample, 85% to 90% are singletons; the top ten hold 10% to 13%.

Sequenced: peripheral blood. This TCR was recovered from a woman between 50 and 59 years old with COVID-19, enrolled during active disease. J is TRBJ1-2 and V is TRBV5-1, with a tentative D call TRBD1 (5 bases). The CDR3 region has the DNA TGCGCCAGCAGCTTGGCCCCTGGGGGGTATGGCTACACCTTC. Translation: CASSLAPGGYGYTF.